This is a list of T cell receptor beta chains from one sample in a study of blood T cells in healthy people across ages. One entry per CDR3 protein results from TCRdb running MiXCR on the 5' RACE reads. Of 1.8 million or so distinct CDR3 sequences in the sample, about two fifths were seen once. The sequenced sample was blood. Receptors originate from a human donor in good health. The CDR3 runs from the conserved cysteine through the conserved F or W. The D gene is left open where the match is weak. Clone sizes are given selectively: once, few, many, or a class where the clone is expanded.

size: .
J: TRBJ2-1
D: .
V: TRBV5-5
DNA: TGTGCCAGCAGCTTGGGCGTAAGGCTTCACATCTACAATGAGCAGTTCTTC
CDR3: CASSLGVRLHIYNEQFF

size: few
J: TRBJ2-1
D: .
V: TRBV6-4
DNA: TGTGCCAGCAGTGTGGGGTCCGGGAAAAGGGATTTCAATGAGCAGTTCTTC
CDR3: CASSVGSGKRDFNEQFF

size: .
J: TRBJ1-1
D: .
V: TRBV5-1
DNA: TGCGCCAGCAGCTTGGGGTACTCTGAAGCTGAAGCTTTCTTT
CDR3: CASSLGYSEAEAFF

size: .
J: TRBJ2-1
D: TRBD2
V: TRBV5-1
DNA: TGCGCCAGCAGCTTGTTACGCCCGGGAGGTGAGCAGTTCTTC
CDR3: CASSLLRPGGEQFF

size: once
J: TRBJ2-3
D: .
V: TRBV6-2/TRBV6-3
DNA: TGTGCCAGCCAAGATTGGGCGGCCACAGATACGCAGTATTTT
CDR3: CASQDWAATDTQYF

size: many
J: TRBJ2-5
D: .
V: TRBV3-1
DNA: TGTGCCAGCAGCCAAGCCGGGGAGACCCAGTACTTC
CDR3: CASSQAGETQYF

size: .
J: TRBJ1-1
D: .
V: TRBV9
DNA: TGTGCCAGCAGCGTAGATGAGGAGGGGACTGAAGCTTTCTTT
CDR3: CASSVDEEGTEAFF

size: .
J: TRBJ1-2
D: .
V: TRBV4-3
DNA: TGCGCCAGCAGCCAAGGGACGGAAGCTAACTATGGTTACACCTTC
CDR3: CASSQGTEANYGYTF

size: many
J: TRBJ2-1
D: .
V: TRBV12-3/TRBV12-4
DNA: TGTGCCAGCAGTGATAGGGGCCCGTACAATGAGCAGTTCTTC
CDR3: CASSDRGPYNEQFF

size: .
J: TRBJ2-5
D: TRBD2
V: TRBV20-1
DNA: TGCAGTGCTACAGATAGCGGGGGCCAAGAGACCCAGTACTTC
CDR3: CSATDSGGQETQYF

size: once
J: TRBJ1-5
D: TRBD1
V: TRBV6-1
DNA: TGTGCCAGCAGTAAGGAGACAGGGGTAGGACAGCCCCAGCATTTT
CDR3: CASSKETGVGQPQHF

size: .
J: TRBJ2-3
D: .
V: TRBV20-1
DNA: TGCAGTGCTAGGTACGCGGGCCGTACGCAGTATTTT
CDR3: CSARYAGRTQYF

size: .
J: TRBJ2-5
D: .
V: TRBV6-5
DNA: TGTGCCAGCAGTTACTCTCACAAAGAGACCCAGTACTTC
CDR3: CASSYSHKETQYF

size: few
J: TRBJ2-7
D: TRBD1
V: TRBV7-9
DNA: TGTGCCAGCAGCGCAAGGACAGGGAAAGGGGACGAGCAGTACTTC
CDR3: CASSARTGKGDEQYF

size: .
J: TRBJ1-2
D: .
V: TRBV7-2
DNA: TGTGCCAGCAGTCAGAGAGCAATCGGGTATGGCTACACCTTC
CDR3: CASSQRAIGYGYTF

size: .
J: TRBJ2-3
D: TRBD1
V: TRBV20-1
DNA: TGCAGTGCTAGAGTAACCGGGACAGGGGAGCCAGATACGCAGTATTTT
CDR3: CSARVTGTGEPDTQYF

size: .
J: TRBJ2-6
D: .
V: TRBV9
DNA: TGTGCCAGCAGCGTAGATCCCTACTCTGGGGCCAACGTCCTGACTTTC
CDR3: CASSVDPYSGANVLTF

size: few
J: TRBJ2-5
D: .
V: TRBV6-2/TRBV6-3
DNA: TGTGCCAGCACCACCGCTTCTGGGGGAAAGGGACAAGAGACCCAGTACTTC
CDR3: CASTTASGGKGQETQYF

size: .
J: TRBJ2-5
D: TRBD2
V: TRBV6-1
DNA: TGTGCCAGCCGGGGGGGAGACACAAAAGAGACCCAGTACTTC
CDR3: CASRGGDTKETQYF

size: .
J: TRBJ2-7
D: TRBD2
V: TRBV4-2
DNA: TGTGCCAGCAGCCAAGTTGCGGGGGGGCCGACCTACGAGCAGTACTTC
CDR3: CASSQVAGGPTYEQYF

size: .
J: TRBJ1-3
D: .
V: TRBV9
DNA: TGTGCCAGCAGCGTAGGAACAGGCGGCTCTGGAAACACCATATATTTT
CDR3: CASSVGTGGSGNTIYF

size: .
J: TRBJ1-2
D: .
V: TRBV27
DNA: TGTGCCAGCAGTCCTGGCGCAGGGACGGGGAACTATGGCTACACCTTC
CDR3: CASSPGAGTGNYGYTF

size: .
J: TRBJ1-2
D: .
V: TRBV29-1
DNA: TGCAGCGTTGAACCCGGAGGCTATGGCTACACCTTC
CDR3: CSVEPGGYGYTF

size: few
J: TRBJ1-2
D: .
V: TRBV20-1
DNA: TGCAGTGCTCCAGGGGAGGTTTATGGCTACACCTTC
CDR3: CSAPGEVYGYTF

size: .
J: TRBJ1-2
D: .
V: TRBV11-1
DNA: TGTGCCAGCAGCACGGAAGAGGGCGGGTATGGCTACACCTTC
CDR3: CASSTEEGGYGYTF

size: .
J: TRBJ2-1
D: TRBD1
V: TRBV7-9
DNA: TGTGCCAGCAGCCTTGGGGGGACAGGGGAGTTCTTC
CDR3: CASSLGGTGEFF

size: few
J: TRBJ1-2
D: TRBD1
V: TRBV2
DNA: TGTGCCAGCAGTGAAGTGGGGACAGGGAAGTATGGCTACACCTTC
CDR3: CASSEVGTGKYGYTF

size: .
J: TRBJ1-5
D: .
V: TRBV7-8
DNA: TGTGCCAGCAGCTTAATAGGGACCTTGGGGCGCAATCAGCCCCAGCATTTT
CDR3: CASSLIGTLGRNQPQHF

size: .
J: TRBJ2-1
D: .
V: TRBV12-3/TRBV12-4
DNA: TGTGCCAGCAGCCGTTCCGGGACGGTTGACAATGAGCAGTTCTTC
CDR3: CASSRSGTVDNEQFF

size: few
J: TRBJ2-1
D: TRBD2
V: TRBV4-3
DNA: TGCGCCAGCAGCCCCTTACCGGGACTAGCGGGGGGCGGGGCTGACAATGAGCAGTTCTTC
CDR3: CASSPLPGLAGGGADNEQFF

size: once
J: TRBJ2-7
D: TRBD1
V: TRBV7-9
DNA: TGTGCCACCTCGGGACAGGGAAGGGACGAGCAGTACTTC
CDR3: CATSGQGRDEQYF

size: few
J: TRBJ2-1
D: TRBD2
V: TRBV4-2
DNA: TGTGCCAGCAGCGCGATACTAGCGGGGGGGCCCCATGAGCAGTTCTTC
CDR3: CASSAILAGGPHEQFF

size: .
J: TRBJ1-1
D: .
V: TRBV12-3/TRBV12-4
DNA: TGTGCCAGCAGTTTATACGGGGGGCAGCGGAACACTGAAGCTTTCTTT
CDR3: CASSLYGGQRNTEAFF

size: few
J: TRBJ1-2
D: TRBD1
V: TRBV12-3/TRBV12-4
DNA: TGTGCCAGCAGTCCATATTCGGGACAGGGGTACGACACCTTC
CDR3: CASSPYSGQGYDTF

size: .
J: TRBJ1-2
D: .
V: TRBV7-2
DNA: TGTGCCAGCAGCTTAGGTTTGCTGGGTGGTTATGGCTACACCTTC
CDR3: CASSLGLLGGYGYTF

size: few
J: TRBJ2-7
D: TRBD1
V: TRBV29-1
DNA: TGCAGCGTTGAGAGACAGGGGTCGTACGAGCAGTACTTC
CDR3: CSVERQGSYEQYF

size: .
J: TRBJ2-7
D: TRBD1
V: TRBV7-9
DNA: TGTGCCAGCAGCTCCCTCGACAGGGTCTCCCACGAGCAGTACTTC
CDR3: CASSSLDRVSHEQYF

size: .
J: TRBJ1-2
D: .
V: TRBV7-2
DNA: TGTGCCAGCAGCTTAGGGATTCAAGGCTATGGCTACACCTTC
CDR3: CASSLGIQGYGYTF

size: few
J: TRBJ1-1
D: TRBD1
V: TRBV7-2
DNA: TGTGCCAGCAGGACAGGGGTGAACACTGAAGCTTTCTTT
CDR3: CASRTGVNTEAFF

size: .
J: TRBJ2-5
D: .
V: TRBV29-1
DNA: TGCAGCGTCTTAGACCCAACCCAAGAGACCCAGTACTTC
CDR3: CSVLDPTQETQYF

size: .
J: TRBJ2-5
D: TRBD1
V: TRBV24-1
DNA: TGTGCCACCAGTGATTCCGACAGGGGAGTCGAAGAGACCCAGTACTTC
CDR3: CATSDSDRGVEETQYF

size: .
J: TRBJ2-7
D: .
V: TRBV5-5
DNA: TGTGCCAGCAGCCGAACCGGGACTCCGACTGAGCAGTACTTC
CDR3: CASSRTGTPTEQYF

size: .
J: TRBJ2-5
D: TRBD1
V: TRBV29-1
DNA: TGCAGCGTTGTCCGGACAGGGGTAAAAGAGACCCAGTACTTC
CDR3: CSVVRTGVKETQYF

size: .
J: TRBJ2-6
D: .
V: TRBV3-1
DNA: TGTGCCAGCAGCCAAGGTATGGTAGGTGGATTTTCTGGGGCCAACGTCCTGACTTTC
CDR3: CASSQGMVGGFSGANVLTF

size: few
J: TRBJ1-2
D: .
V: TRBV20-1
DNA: TGCAGTGCTAGAGCGTATAGAGGCTACACCTTC
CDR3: CSARAYRGYTF

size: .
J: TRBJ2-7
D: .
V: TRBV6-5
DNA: TGTGCCAGCAGTTACGGAGCAGCGCACGAGCAGTACTTC
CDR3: CASSYGAAHEQYF

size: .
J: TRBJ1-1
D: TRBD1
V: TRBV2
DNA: TGTGCCAGCAAGGGACAGGGGGCGGATTACACTGAAGCTTTCTTT
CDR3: CASKGQGADYTEAFF

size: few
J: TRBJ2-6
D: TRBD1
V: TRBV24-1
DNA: TGTGCCACCAGTCCAGGGGGCGGTGGGGCCAACGTCCTGACTTTC
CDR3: CATSPGGGGANVLTF

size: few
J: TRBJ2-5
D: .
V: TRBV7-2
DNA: TGTGCCAGCAGCTTATTGTCCGGGGGAGGAGAGACCCAGTACTTC
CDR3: CASSLLSGGGETQYF

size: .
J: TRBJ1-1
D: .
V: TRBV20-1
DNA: TGCAGTGCTAGAATCAGGAAGGACAACCCGAACACTGAAGCTTTCTTT
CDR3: CSARIRKDNPNTEAFF

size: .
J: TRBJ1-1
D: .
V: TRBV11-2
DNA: TGTGCCAGCAGCTTCGTCGACAGCAACACTGAAGCTTTCTTT
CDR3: CASSFVDSNTEAFF

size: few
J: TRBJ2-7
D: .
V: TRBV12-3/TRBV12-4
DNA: TGCGGAGTGGGACAACAGTACTTC
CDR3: CGVGQQYF